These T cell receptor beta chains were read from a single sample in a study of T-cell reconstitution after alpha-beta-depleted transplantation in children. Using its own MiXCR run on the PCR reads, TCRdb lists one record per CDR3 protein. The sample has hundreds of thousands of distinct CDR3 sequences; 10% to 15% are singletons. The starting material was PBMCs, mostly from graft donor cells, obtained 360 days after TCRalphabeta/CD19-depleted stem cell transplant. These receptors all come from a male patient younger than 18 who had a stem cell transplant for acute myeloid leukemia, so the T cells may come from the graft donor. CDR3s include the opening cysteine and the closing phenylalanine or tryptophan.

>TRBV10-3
CATSAGLSNEQFF
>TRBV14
CASSQATGFASPLHF
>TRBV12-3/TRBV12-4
CASRRLNTEAFF
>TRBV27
CASSLNSWQYF
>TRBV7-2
CASSAMSGLLYEQYF
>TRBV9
CASSSSTISIYNEQFF
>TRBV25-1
CASRTGTLEEQYF
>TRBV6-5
CASSLGQGARAKNIQYF
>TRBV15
CATSRDGATNEKLFF
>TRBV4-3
CASSPGAGNSYNEQFF
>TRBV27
CASSPFLDGSYNEQFF
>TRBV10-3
CAIIKREDSDTQYF
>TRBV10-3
CAISPSSGRIQETQYF
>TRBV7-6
CASSLVVRSGAGASTDTQYF
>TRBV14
CASRSRDRSYEQYF
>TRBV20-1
CSARRTSGYNEQFF
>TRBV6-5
CASSYGLGQGPSEQFF
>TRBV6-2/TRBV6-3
CASRSSGRFEQYF
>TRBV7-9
CASSPPVQGRQNIQYF
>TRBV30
CAWSEIYGGNEQFF
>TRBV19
CASSLRYGGMNTEAFF
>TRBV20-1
CSARDVGGLAGVDTQYF
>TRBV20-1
CSARELAGEWEQYF
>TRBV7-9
CASSIGTDTGELFF
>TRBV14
CASSLKVVAGKNEQFF
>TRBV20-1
CSALHQETQYF
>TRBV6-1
CASTWTVGHEKLFF
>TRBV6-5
CASSYAPGNTEAFF
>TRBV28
CASKGTSQREEQFF
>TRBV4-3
CASSHLYPGLGDTQYF
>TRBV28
CASNNVGGRPYNEQFF
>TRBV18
CASSPLGLAGGTDTQYF
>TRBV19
CASSRGAGTQYF
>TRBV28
CASSLLEGYGYTF
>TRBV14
CASSPGQRILNEQFF
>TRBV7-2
CASSLRQLSTGELFF
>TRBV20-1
CSASGAPVGSAQYF
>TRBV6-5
CASSSEPPLSLAGVTGELFF
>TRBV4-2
CASSQDSWADSYEQYF
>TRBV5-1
CASSPGLVTHNEQFF